These 24 T cell receptor beta chains were sequenced from one sample in a study of shared clonotypes between healthy human individuals. Naivety among CD8 cells was defined by CD45RO negativity and positive CCR7 selection, thereby excluding terminally differentiated effector memory CD45RA+ cells. Method: immunoSEQ multiplex PCR; TCRdb's copy keeps in-frame clones and lacks some. The table includes 560,000 or so clones, approximately 96% detected once. The sample taken for sequencing was naive CD8+ T cells sorted from blood. These receptors came from a young woman in good health.

The chain uses TRBV19 and TRBJ2-3; D might be TRBD2 (5 bases). The CDR3 spans 14 residues. Germline V gene lookup returns CDR1 LNHDA and CDR2 SQIVND (reference sequence). Trimming removed 3 bases at V and 2 bases at J, with 9 bases between. CDR3: CASSIGGITDTQYF. The CDR3 DNA sequence: TGTGCCAGTAGTATTGGAGGTATCACAGATACGCAGTATTTT.

The CDR3 sequence is CASSSGTSGMNEQFF. The CDR3 DNA follows: TGTGCCAGCAGTTCCGGGACTAGCGGGATGAATGAGCAGTTCTTC. The J gene is TRBJ2-1, the V gene TRBV6-5, with 13 nucleotides matching TRBD2. The CDR3 length is 15 residues. The J segment lost 7 bases and the V segment lost 4 bases, leaving 4 bases of the junction unmatched. Germline V gives CDR1 MNHEY, CDR2 SVGAGI.

The chain couples TRBV27 to TRBJ2-2; TRBD2 is a possible D gene (6 bases). Germline lookup yields CDR1 MNHEY and CDR2 SMNVEV (reference sequence). The CDR3 contains 16 residues. V was shortened by 5 bases and J by 2 bases, with 15 bases between the two germline ends. In nucleotides, the CDR3 is TGTGCCAGCAGTAGGGAGGCCACGCTCAACACCGGGGAGCTGTTTTTT. It translates to CASSREATLNTGELFF.

Worth noting for this clone: An end of the junction differs from the germline gene, which may be a read error. This chain uses TRBV25-1 with TRBJ1-2; TRBD1 agrees at 9 bases. CDR1 is MGHDK, CDR2 SYGVNS, per germline. The CDR3 extends over 14 amino acids. The CDR3 nucleotides are TGTGCCGGCAGTGGAGCGGGGACAGGGTGGGGCTACACCTTC. It codes for CAGSGAGTGWGYTF.

The rearrangement uses TRBV7-9 and TRBJ2-4; no definite D call. Per germline, CDR1 SEHNR and CDR2 FQNEAQ (reference sequence). Trimming removed 4 bases at V and 0 bases at J, with 13 bases between. The CDR3 is made up of 16 amino acids. The CDR3 loop reads CASSSNADEAKNIQYF. The CDR3 coding sequence is TGTGCCAGCAGCTCGAATGCCGATGAAGCCAAAAACATTCAGTACTTC.

In nucleotides, the CDR3 is TGTGCCAGCAGCCCCATAGGTGGAGAAGCAAGTGGAACTGGAAATGAGCAGTTCTTC. It specifies CASSPIGGEASGTGNEQFF. The gene calls are TRBV11-2 and TRBJ2-1; D not certain. This CDR3 comprises 19 residues. CDR1 and CDR2 from the germline V gene are SGHAT and FQNNGV. V was shortened by 5 bases and J by 7 bases, with 30 bases between the two germline ends.

This chain connects TRBV7-6 to TRBJ1-1; D not resolved. V was shortened by 5 bases and J by 7 bases, with 17 bases between the two germline ends. Germline V gene data show CDR1 as SGHVS and CDR2 as FNYEAQ. CDR3 length equals 14 residues. The CDR3 DNA follows: TGTGCCAGCAGCAACAGAGAGGGTGAAAGTGAAGCTTTCTTT. This gives the protein CASSNREGESEAFF.

This clone showed up just once. The chain recombines TRBV5-8 with TRBJ2-7, with TRBD1 identical over 7 bases. V dropped 5 bases and J dropped 0; count of bases not matched to a gene: 5. In germline, CDR1 is SGHTS, CDR2 YDEGEE. The CDR3 totals 14 residues. The CDR3 region is CASRLQGSSYEQYF. The CDR3 bases are TGTGCCAGCAGGCTACAGGGGAGCTCCTACGAGCAGTACTTC.

This sequence joins TRBV11-2 and TRBJ2-3; TRBD2 agrees at 9 bases. CDR3 size: 15 residues. CDR1 and CDR2 (germline): SGHAT, FQNNGV. Trimming at V came to 5 bases and at J to 1 base, leaving 4 bases not matched to a gene. Here the CDR3 reads CASSILAGRTDTQYF. CDR3 coding DNA: TGTGCCAGCAGCATCCTAGCGGGGCGCACAGATACGCAGTATTTT.

The chain uses TRBV5-4 and TRBJ2-4; D remains ambiguous. Trimming cost V 1 base and J 6 bases, with 8 bases left between them. Per the germline V gene, CDR1 is SGHNT and CDR2 is YYREEE (reference sequence). The CDR3 sequence is 13 residues long. The CDR3 region has the DNA TGTGCCAGCAGCTTGACTGCTGGAAACATTCAGTACTTC. Protein sequence: CASSLTAGNIQYF.

The J gene is TRBJ2-7, the V gene TRBV7-9, with D possibly matching TRBD1 (5 bases). V lost 5 bases to trimming and J lost 3 bases, with 14 bases between them. There are 14 residues in the CDR3. Per germline, CDR1 SEHNR and CDR2 FQNEAQ (reference sequence). CDR3 amino acids: CASSQTAGYYEQYF. The CDR3 DNA is TGTGCCAGCAGCCAAACGGCAGGGTACTACGAGCAGTACTTC.

The V gene is TRBV9, the J gene TRBJ1-1, with D possibly TRBD1 on 5 matching bases. V lost 0 bases and J lost 7, with 10 bases in between. CDR3 size: 13 residues. Germline lookup yields CDR1 SGDLS and CDR2 YYNGEE. CDR3 in amino acids: CASSVAVGVEAFF. The CDR3 nucleotides read TGTGCCAGCAGCGTAGCCGTAGGGGTTGAAGCTTTCTTT.

This chain uses TRBV27 with TRBJ1-2; TRBD1 might be the D (6 bases). The germline gives CDR1 MNHEY, CDR2 SMNVEV (reference sequence). The V end lost 2 bases, the J end lost 6 bases, and 10 bases lay between the germline ends. The CDR3 has 13 residues. The CDR3 DNA reads TGTGCCAGCAGTTTAAATCCAGGGGATGGCTACACCTTC. Its protein is CASSLNPGDGYTF.

In the case of this clone: Additional DNA sequences in this sample encode the identical CDR3. CDR3 in DNA: TGTGCCAGCAGCTTAGCTGGCGAGCAGTACTTC. As protein: CASSLAGEQYF. The chain employs TRBV7-8 and TRBJ2-7; D ambiguous. The CDR3 extends over 11 amino acids. V shed 0 bases and J shed 6 bases, with 3 bases lying between them. Germline assignment: CDR1 SGHVS and CDR2 FQNEAQ.

This clone was seen just once. The genes are TRBV5-1 and TRBJ1-1; maybe TRBD1 (5 bases). V lost 4 bases to trimming and J lost 3 bases, with 16 bases between them. The CDR3 length is 15 residues. Germline assignment: CDR1 SGHRS and CDR2 YFSETQ. The CDR3 loop is CASSLGTSRDTEAFF. The CDR3 nucleotides read TGCGCCAGCAGCCTCGGGACGTCGAGGGACACTGAAGCTTTCTTT. Looking up the rest from reference TRBV5-1 and TRBJ1-1 gives the full variable domain: KAGVTQTPRYLIKTRGQQVTLSCSPISGHRSVSWYQQTPGQGLQFLFEYFSETQRNKGNFPGRFSGRQFSNSRSEMNVSTLELGDSALYLCASSLGTSRDTEAFFGQGTRLTVV.

The chain employs TRBV28 and TRBJ2-7; D not resolved. Trimming removed 4 bases from V and 6 bases from J, with 10 bases in between. Per germline, CDR1 MDHEN and CDR2 SYDVKM. The CDR3 is made up of 12 amino acids. CDR3 nucleotide sequence: TGTGCCAGCAGTTCTCCCGCGCGCGAGCAGTACTTC. Translation gives CASSSPAREQYF.

This clone is a singleton in its sample. V and J are TRBV7-9 and TRBJ1-4, with TRBD1 as a possible D gene (5 bases). The CDR3 is made up of 13 amino acids. With 5 bases removed from V and 8 bases from J, the gap between germline ends came to 12 bases. Germline lookup yields CDR1 SEHNR and CDR2 FQNEAQ (reference sequence). CDR3 in amino acids: CASSEGTREKLFF. The CDR3 coding sequence is TGTGCCAGCAGCGAGGGGACTCGGGAAAAACTGTTTTTT.

Worth noting for this clone: The sample carries other DNA sequences with the same CDR3. The rearrangement links TRBV27 to TRBJ2-7, with D possibly being TRBD1 (5 bases). V lost 2 bases and J lost 2, with 7 bases in between. The CDR3 runs to 13 residues. Germline V gene data show CDR1 as MNHEY and CDR2 as SMNVEV (reference sequence). This CDR3 reads CASSLRGAYEQYF. The CDR3 region has the DNA TGTGCCAGCAGTTTAAGGGGCGCCTACGAGCAGTACTTC.

The V and J genes are TRBV7-8 and TRBJ1-1; 8 bases match TRBD1. V dropped 7 bases and J dropped 7; count of bases not matched to a gene: 11. Germline V gene data show CDR1 as SGHVS and CDR2 as FQNEAQ. CDR3 length equals 14 residues. CDR3 in amino acids: CASNSRTGGGEAFF. The DNA of the CDR3 is TGTGCCAGCAACTCTCGAACAGGGGGTGGTGAAGCTTTCTTT.

The rearrangement links TRBV13 to TRBJ1-2; tentative D call: TRBD1 (5 bases). Trimming took off 6 bases at V and 4 bases at J, with 9 bases between the two ends. Per the germline V gene, CDR1 is PRHDT and CDR2 is FYEKMQ (reference sequence). This CDR3 has 12 amino acids. The CDR3 here is CASSSGSYGYTF. CDR3 DNA sequence: TGTGCCAGCAGTTCAGGGAGCTATGGCTACACCTTC.

This clone is a singleton in its sample. The V and J genes are TRBV18 and TRBJ2-6; tentative D call: TRBD1 (6 bases). This CDR3 comprises 16 residues. Germline values: CDR1 KGHSH, CDR2 LQKENI. Trimming removed 0 bases at V and 1 base at J, with 7 bases between. DNA for the CDR3: TGTGCCAGCTCACCACCTGACAGGTCTGGGGCCAACGTCCTGACTTTC. The encoded protein is CASSPPDRSGANVLTF.

V and J are TRBV9 and TRBJ2-1; the D gene is possibly TRBD2 (5 bases). This CDR3 spans 12 amino acids. The V end was cut by 4 bases, the J end by 9 bases, with 11 bases between. Per the germline V gene, CDR1 is SGDLS and CDR2 is YYNGEE. This CDR3 is CASSPGNGEQFF. The CDR3 DNA sequence: TGTGCCAGCAGCCCCGGGAACGGTGAGCAGTTCTTC.

The chain combines TRBV19 with TRBJ2-5, with a tentative D call TRBD1 (5 bases). The germline CDR1 and CDR2 sequences are LNHDA and SQIVND (reference sequence). The CDR3 spans 14 residues. Trimming stripped 0 bases from V and 0 bases from J, with 5 bases between. CDR3 sequence (DNA): TGTGCCAGTAGTATAGACAGGGACCAAGAGACCCAGTACTTC. It encodes CASSIDRDQETQYF.

Here the CDR3 reads CASAQSNTGELFF. CDR3 DNA sequence: TGTGCCAGCGCGCAAAGTAACACCGGGGAGCTGTTTTTT. The chain has TRBV2 and TRBJ2-2; D remains ambiguous. Trimming removed 8 bases from V and 2 bases from J, with 9 bases in between. This CDR3 region has 13 residues. CDR1 and CDR2 (germline): SNHLY, FYNNEI.